This T cell receptor (beta chain) was captured by sequencing in a study of shared clonotypes between healthy human individuals (dated by TCRdb to between 2020 and 2021). Regarding the complete study: A few men and two women, aged 18 to 49 years, made up the cohort. For each donor, CD4 naive and CD4 memory were each run on three plates, CD8 naive on two plates, and CD8 memory on one plate. The study deeply sequenced blood TCR repertoires of five healthy adults to estimate repertoire size and the extent of clonotype sharing between individuals. To increase sequencing depth and limit assay-specific biases, different laboratories used diverse techniques to prepare libraries and sequence TCR repertoires. Each donor's leukapheresis produced roughly between about 0.8 and 10 billion PBMCs. What the work shows at the level of the full study, not this receptor alone: Incomplete sequencing was indicated by rarefaction of sorted-subset datasets, despite the large sequencing depth. Compared with non-shared clonotypes, the clonotypes found in all four sorted-subset donors had higher generation probabilities. Pairwise subsampling led to the expectation that sequencing depth would affect the degree of clonotype sharing among donors. Roughly 5% of naive CD4, 3.5% of naive CD8, roughly 2.4% of memory CD4, and more than 0.35% of memory CD8 clonotypes were shared across several donors. The small number of donors limited the genetic and exposure-history diversity represented. Sampling was limited to blood, and TCR repertoires in tissue likely differ from TCR repertoires in blood. Naive subsets generally had larger estimated clonotype richness than memory subsets did.

A note on this clone: No antigen is known for it. Per-base qualities were not stored, and no clone one base away is much larger.

Healthy HIV-negative adults with no recently reported acute infections or vaccinations were included as donors. All donors were Caucasian adults living in Nashville, Tennessee, USA. CD4+ T cells were enriched through magnetic negative selection, after which naive cells were positively selected on CD45RA and the remaining negative fraction served as the memory subset. After blood collection by leukapheresis, PBMCs were isolated using Ficoll-Histopaque density gradient centrifugation and then cryopreserved in the vapor phase of liquid nitrogen. Analytical flow cytometry was used to check the purity and quantity of every magnetically sorted T cell population. Each sorted fraction had its genomic DNA isolated and then quantified by UV absorbance on a Nanodrop 2000c. CDR1 MDHEN and CDR2 SYDVKM are derived from the germline V gene. The CDR3 runs 18 amino acids, cysteine and phenylalanine included. Only CDR3 DNA remains: 54 bases, in frame from the first base. Deletion took 2 bases off V and 4 bases off J, with a span of 23 bases between the germline ends.

Using the deep immunoSEQ assay, multiplex PCR amplified TCR CDR3 regions from genomic DNA. Extracted genomic DNA from each cell subset was distributed evenly across all wells of several immunoSEQ 96-well plates, and each plate was treated as a replicate. For sorted subsets, roughly 200 ng of genomic DNA, equivalent to around 30,000 T cell genomes, went into each replicate PCR. Purified libraries were quantified with a Qubit 3.0 fluorometer, sized on a Bioanalyzer 2100, and re-quantified with the KAPA Library Quantification kit. Every immunoSEQ 96-well plate was sequenced on a separate single-read 150-cycle Illumina NextSeq 550 flow cell. In the original analysis: Because only junctional sequences without quality scores were contained in the immunoSEQ output, filtering matching that applied to full-length reads could not be performed. Sequences were annotated with PyIR, a Python wrapper for IgBLAST v1.9, and V/J genes and CDR3 were assigned using IMGT germline references. Any read was removed if the V/J assignment was weak (E-value above 1e-6), the CDR3 was missing, or the read contained stop codons, out-of-frame junctions, or ambiguous translated residues. V3J clonotypes were defined as sequences sharing an identical inferred V gene, J gene, and CDR3 amino acid sequence. To compute the percentage overlap between repertoires, the number of shared unique clonotypes was divided by the size of the smaller repertoire. Three approaches were used to assess repertoire richness: RTK rarefaction, the Chao1 estimator, and Recon v2.1 estimates of unobserved clonotypes. OLGA was used to compute generation probabilities for all TCRbeta clonotypes that the gDNA method yielded from a handful of donors. TCRdb's version of the immuneACCESS table is confined to in-frame rearrangements and falls short of the full clone set. An unresolved V gene accounts for under half of the shortfall where checked; the remainder is of unknown origin. The DNA gave D and trimming, while V, J and clone size come from that table. The sample table contains roughly 760,000 clones; only one count was recorded for over 65% of them. Around 1.6% of the sample comes from the top ten.

Sample: memory CD4+ T cells sorted from blood. Per the publication, the cell subset or site label means: CD45RA-negative fraction. The V and J segments used are TRBV28 and TRBJ2-5; the D gene remains uncertain. This TCR was recovered from a woman in her twenties or thirties in good health. The CDR3 region: CASSLGTTRDPPGETQYF. The nucleotide sequence reads TGTGCCAGCAGTTTAGGAACAACCCGCGACCCTCCCGGAGAGACCCAGTACTTC.